This section outlines one TCR beta chain sequence together with its context. The antigen remains undetermined. The data originate from a study of response to subunit inactivated influenza vaccine. Findings and limits, study-wide: Each seasonal flu vaccination may recruit only limited new T cells, authors suggested.

Each CDR3 protein gets one entry after TCRdb re-called the RT-PCR reads with MiXCR. The table shows approximately 500,000 distinct CDR3 sequences, with around 13% occurring only once. Trimming stripped 3 bases from V and 4 bases from J, with 7 bases between. Germline CDR1 LGHDT, CDR2 YNNKEL (reference sequence). The CDR3 is 13 residues long. This sequence was found in a man aged 50-60 years who received an inactivated influenza vaccine. The chain uses TRBV3-1 and TRBJ1-3; D remains ambiguous. The sample was PBMCs from blood, taken about 13 days after vaccination. DNA of the CDR3: TGTGCCAGCAGCCAGGGCCGGGGAAACACCATATATTTT. This sequence encodes CASSQGRGNTIYF.